The 20 T cell receptor beta chains below all came from one sample that was sequenced in a study of metastatic and nonmetastatic thyroid tumors. TCRdb re-clonotyped the PCR reads via MiXCR. The sample includes roughly 16,000 clones, around 25% of them seen just once. Among the patients, none had received any treatment before thyroid surgery. Sequencing was performed on adjacent normal tissue. All receptors come from a female donor with papillary thyroid cancer or a benign thyroid nodule (not recorded which). Some clones in this sample may be carry-over from other donors' samples.

The V and J genes are TRBV27 and TRBJ2-7; maybe TRBD2 (7 bases). The V end lost 10 bases, the J end lost 3 bases, and 16 bases lay between the germline ends. The V gene's germline CDR1 is MNHEY and CDR2 SMNVEV (reference sequence). The CDR3 spans 13 residues. CDR3 sequence: CATRGEGDYEQYF. The CDR3 coding sequence is TGTGCCACTAGGGGGGAGGGAGACTACGAGCAGTACTTC.

This clone was observed a few times. The chain recombines TRBV6-1 with TRBJ2-3, with unresolved D. CDR1 and CDR2 (germline): MNHNS, SASEGT. V was clipped by 5 bases and J by 6 bases, with 6 bases between them. The CDR3 has 11 amino acids. The chain's CDR3 is CASSIWDTQYF. The CDR3 DNA sequence: TGTGCCAGCAGTATCTGGGATACGCAGTATTTT.

A word on this clone: Additional DNA sequences in this sample encode the identical CDR3. The V gene is TRBV20-1, the J gene TRBJ1-6; tentatively, D is TRBD1 (6 bases). The germline gives CDR1 DFQATT, CDR2 SNEGSKA (reference sequence). The V end was cut by 3 bases, the J end by 10 bases, with 16 bases between. The CDR3 sequence is 14 residues long. The CDR3, as DNA: TGCAGTGCTAGGGGAACAGGGTGGGGATCACCCCTCCACTTT. Translating it yields CSARGTGWGSPLHF.

This sequence joins TRBV6-1 and TRBJ1-2; no clear D. Per germline, CDR1 MNHNS and CDR2 SASEGT. The V end lost 3 bases, the J end lost 6 bases, and 11 bases lay between the germline ends. The CDR3 runs to 13 residues. CDR3 in amino acids: CASSDGGWDGYTF. The CDR3 nucleotides read TGTGCCAGCAGTGATGGAGGCTGGGATGGCTACACCTTC.

In its sample, this clone is medium-sized. A read error may be the cause here, since a much bigger clone is one base away. The chain uses TRBV20-1 and TRBJ2-5; perhaps TRBD2 as D (6 bases). The germline V gene encodes CDR1 DFQATT and CDR2 SNEGSKA (reference sequence). Deletions cut 3 bases from V and 5 bases from J, with 28 bases between. This CDR3 is 18 amino acids long. CDR3 in amino acids: CSASGPRGERLELETQYF. In DNA, the CDR3 is TGCAGTGCTAGCGGGCCTCGTGGGGAAAGACTAGAGTTGGAGACCCAGTACTTC.

The CDR3 nucleotides are TGTGCCACCAGTGATGCGAGCTACAATGAGCAGTTCTTC. Protein product: CATSDASYNEQFF. The gene calls are TRBV24-1 and TRBJ2-1; D unclear. Germline CDR1 is KGHDR and CDR2 is SFDVKD. The V end lost 3 bases, the J end lost 3 bases, and 5 bases lay between the germline ends. The CDR3 length is 13 residues.

The gene calls are TRBV5-1 and TRBJ2-2; D remains unclear. Germline V CDR1 and CDR2: SGHRS, YFSETQ. The length of the CDR3 is 15 residues. Between the trimmed V and J ends, which lost 4 bases and 6 bases, there was a span of 16 bases. The CDR3 bases are TGCGCCAGCAGCCCTGAAATTATTTACGCCGGGGAGCTGTTTTTT. The encoded protein is CASSPEIIYAGELFF.

The rearrangement links TRBV4-2 to TRBJ1-5; possible D gene TRBD1, 5 bases. The CDR3 runs 15 residues. The ends were cut back, 2 bases at V and 8 bases at J, with 16 bases in the middle. Germline V gene sequence: CDR1 LGHNA, CDR2 YNFKEQ. DNA for the CDR3: TGTGCCAGCAGCCAACTGGGGGAGAGAAGGGAGCCCCAGCATTTT. It translates to CASSQLGERREPQHF.

V and J are TRBV9 and TRBJ2-7; D is possibly TRBD1 or TRBD2 (6 bases each). Germline CDR1 is SGDLS and CDR2 is YYNGEE. V dropped 4 bases and J dropped 5 bases, with 16 bases sitting between them. This CDR3 contains 14 residues. The CDR3 loop is CASSPGGTHDEQYV. CDR3 DNA sequence: TGTGCCAGCAGCCCAGGCGGGACACACGACGAGCAGTACGTC.

V is TRBV30 and J is TRBJ2-1; 12 nucleotides align to TRBD2. Germline V gene data show CDR1 as GTSNPN and CDR2 as SVGIG (reference sequence). CDR3 length equals 14 residues. Trimming at V came to 8 bases and at J to 9 bases, leaving 11 bases not matched to a gene. CDR3 bases: TGTGCCCGTTCCCTAGCGGGAGGGCCCTCTGAGCAGTTCTTC. It yields the protein CARSLAGGPSEQFF.

The V call is TRBV2, the J call TRBJ2-7; 7 nucleotides line up with TRBD2. The trim removed 5 bases at V and 9 bases at J, leaving 13 bases unmatched. Germline lookup yields CDR1 SNHLY and CDR2 FYNNEI. This CDR3 contains 14 residues. The CDR3 is CASSPGGTTKVQYF. CDR3 nucleotide sequence: TGTGCCAGCAGTCCCGGGGGGACCACCAAGGTGCAGTACTTC.

This chain uses TRBV7-8 with TRBJ1-1, with 10 bases aligning to TRBD1. The CDR3 consists of 16 residues. Germline CDR1 reads SGHVS; CDR2 reads FQNEAQ. Trimming removed 3 bases from V and 1 base from J; junction bases left unmatched: 5. The DNA for the CDR3 is TGTGCCAGCAGCTTGGGGACAGGGGCTTCGAACACTGAAGCTTTCTTT. Its translation is CASSLGTGASNTEAFF.

This clone is labeled as medium-sized. V usage is TRBV15 and J usage is TRBJ1-4; a weak D match, TRBD1 (5 bases). The CDR3 is made up of 16 amino acids. Germline V lookup: CDR1 LNHNV, CDR2 YYDKDF (reference sequence). The ends were cut back, 0 bases at V and 0 bases at J, with 8 bases in the middle. The CDR3 is CATSRDRGATNEKLFF. As DNA, the CDR3 is TGTGCCACCAGCAGAGATAGAGGGGCAACTAATGAAAAACTGTTTTTT.

The chain carries TRBV28 and TRBJ2-7; the D is unclear. The CDR3 contains 11 residues. V gave up 1 base and J gave up 3 bases, with 1 base separating them. Germline-derived CDR1 and CDR2 are MDHEN and SYDVKM. For the CDR3, the DNA is TGTGCCAGCAGTTTATACTACGAGCAGTACTTC. Translating gives CASSLYYEQYF.

This sequence joins TRBV20-1 and TRBJ2-1; D may be TRBD2 (7 bases). CDR1 and CDR2 from the germline V gene are DFQATT and SNEGSKA (reference sequence). V dropped 2 bases and J dropped 8 bases, with 22 bases sitting between them. The CDR3 has 16 amino acids. The CDR3 protein is CSARQGKRGFGDEQFF. The CDR3 nucleotides read TGCAGTGCTAGACAGGGGAAGCGGGGTTTTGGGGATGAGCAGTTCTTC.

The chain joins TRBV19 to TRBJ1-2; possible D gene TRBD1, 6 bases. The CDR3 is 15 residues long. V gave up 6 bases and J gave up 5 bases, with 19 bases separating them. In germline, CDR1 is LNHDA, CDR2 SQIVND (reference sequence). The CDR3 region is CASSPAGPTGYGYTF. DNA for the CDR3: TGTGCCAGTAGCCCAGCGGGACCTACAGGGTATGGCTACACCTTC.

A few counts support this clone. The chain uses TRBV28 and TRBJ2-2; the D gene could be TRBD1 or TRBD2 (6 bases each). Germline loops: CDR1 MDHEN, CDR2 SYDVKM. The CDR3 sequence is 15 residues long. The V and J ends lost 5 bases and 2 bases respectively, with 12 bases between them. The DNA for the CDR3 is TGTGCCAGCAGTCCGTCGGGGGCTAACACCGGGGAGCTGTTTTTT. The encoded protein is CASSPSGANTGELFF. The variable domain in full, with the rest retrieved from reference TRBV28 and TRBJ2-2, is DVKVTQSSRYLVKRTGEKVFLECVQDMDHENMFWYRQDPGLGLRLIYFSYDVKMKEKGDIPEGYSVSREKKERFSLILESASTNQTSMYLCASSPSGANTGELFFGEGSRLTVL.

The chain recombines TRBV6-1 with TRBJ2-3; the D gene could be TRBD1 or TRBD2 (5 bases each). Germline V gene sequence: CDR1 MNHNS, CDR2 SASEGT. V lost 6 bases and J lost 3, with 16 bases in between. This CDR3 contains 15 residues. CDR3 residues: CASSPRAGGTDTQYF. The CDR3 DNA reads as TGTGCCAGCAGCCCCAGGGCTGGAGGAACAGATACGCAGTATTTT.

The J gene is TRBJ1-2, the V gene TRBV10-3, with D uncertain. Trimming removed 8 bases from V and 3 bases from J, with 22 bases in between. CDR1 is ENHRY and CDR2 is SYGVKD in the germline V gene. The CDR3 spans 16 residues. The DNA for the CDR3 is TGTGCCATCCTTCGGGCAGGTCTTTTAGGTGACTATGGCTACACCTTC. The encoded protein is CAILRAGLLGDYGYTF.

The chain uses TRBV5-1 and TRBJ2-3; D remains unclear. CDR3 length: 15 residues. Deletions cut 5 bases from V and 5 bases from J, with 18 bases between. Germline CDR1 reads SGHRS; CDR2 reads YFSETQ. The DNA of the CDR3 is TGCGCCAGCAGACCCAACACACAAGCCCTAGATACGCAGTATTTT. Translating gives CASRPNTQALDTQYF.